Detailed here is one T cell receptor (beta chain). The target antigen is unknown. This sample was included in a study of OX40 agonist ivuxolimab in advanced cancers. On the study more broadly: Earlier anti-PD-1, anti-PD-L1 or anti-CTLA-4 therapy was permitted; under 50% had received some.

Germline assignment: CDR1 MRHNA and CDR2 SNTAGT. The V gene lost 4 bases and the J gene lost 5 bases, with 17 bases spanning the gap. This CDR3 region has 16 residues. Profiling relied on immunoSEQ multiplex PCR, and the TCRdb table lists in-frame clones only, not all of them. Here the sample spans approximately 50,000 clones, about 80% being singletons. Overall study findings and caveats: At 0.1 to 3.0 mg/kg and by week 6, CD4+ and CD8+ T cells in the blood had expanded clonally.

Specimen: CD4+ or CD8+ T cells sorted from blood, collected in a trial of the OX40 agonist ivuxolimab. The receptor's source is an adult with an advanced solid tumor such as melanoma, head and neck, liver or kidney cancer. This chain connects TRBV6-4 to TRBJ2-2; possible D gene TRBD1, 7 bases. The CDR3 DNA is TGTGCCAGCAGTGCCCAAGGGGGCGCGGGGACCGGGGAGCTGTTTTTT. It translates to CASSAQGGAGTGELFF.